This T cell receptor (beta chain) was sequenced for a study of blood T cell repertoires in COVID-19. Enrolled through a virtual design, the participants were between roughly 18 and 90 years of age and came from under 25 US areas. This clone was observed a few times. The table came from immunoSEQ multiplex PCR; TCRdb's copy has only in-frame clones and leaves some out. The profile shows roughly 140,000 clones, 84% of them singletons. The CDR3 runs 14 residues. J lost 4 bases, V lost 0 bases, and 0 bases had no gene match. CDR1 is MGHRA, CDR2 YSYEKL, per germline. The sample was PBMCs or T cells enriched from blood (not recorded which). This clonotype was obtained from a woman aged 18-29 years who had been exposed to COVID-19. The chain combines TRBV4-1 with TRBJ1-2, with 9 bases aligning to TRBD1. DNA for the CDR3: TGCGCCAGCAGCCAAGAGGGACAGGGCTATGGCTACACCTTC. Translation: CASSQEGQGYGYTF.